The next 22 T cell receptor beta chains were all read from a single sample in a study of response to subunit inactivated influenza vaccine. TCRdb reprocessed the RT-PCR reads via MiXCR and lists one record per CDR3 protein. Here the sample spans 500,000 or so distinct CDR3 sequences, more than 15% being singletons. The sample here was CD4+ T cells sorted from PBMCs, taken less than 30 months after vaccination. Every receptor here comes from a man aged 45 to 75 who received an inactivated influenza vaccine.

This clonotype was counted at least ten times. At one end the junction does not follow the germline gene, possibly because of a read error. The rearrangement joins TRBV5-1 to TRBJ2-3; D possibly corresponds to TRBD1 (6 bases). Germline-derived CDR1 and CDR2 are SGHRS and YFSETQ. The CDR3 contains 14 residues. The CDR3 loop is CASSPGQRTDTQYF. CDR3 DNA: TGTGCCAGCAGCCCTGGACAGCGTACAGATACGCAGTATTTT.

This clonotype was counted between two and nine times. The rearrangement joins TRBV20-1 to TRBJ2-3; a possible D gene is TRBD2 (6 bases). The germline V gene has CDR1 DFQATT and CDR2 SNEGSKA (reference sequence). This CDR3 spans 15 amino acids. The ends were cut back, 0 bases at V and 2 bases at J, with 12 bases in the middle. DNA of the CDR3: TGCAGTGCTAGAGATTCGGGGGAAACCACAGATACGCAGTATTTT. This encodes CSARDSGETTDTQYF.

This rearrangement joins TRBV18 to TRBJ1-5; 7 positions match TRBD1. The germline gives CDR1 KGHSH, CDR2 LQKENI. Losses at the gene ends were 6 bases for V and 1 base for J; bases not matched to a gene: 3. The length of the CDR3 is 14 residues. CDR3 sequence (DNA): TGTGCCAGCTCCAAGACAGGGAGCAATCAGCCCCAGCATTTT. Protein sequence: CASSKTGSNQPQHF.

This clonotype was counted only a few times. This chain joins TRBV9 and TRBJ2-1; D ambiguous. CDR1 and CDR2 (germline): SGDLS, YYNGEE. The CDR3 covers 14 residues. Trimming took 4 bases from V and 2 from J, leaving 10 bases between them. The CDR3 loop reads CASSLRWAYNEQFF. In DNA, the CDR3 is TGTGCCAGCAGCCTACGCTGGGCCTACAATGAGCAGTTCTTC. Drawing the rest from reference TRBV9 and TRBJ2-1, the complete variable domain is DSGVTQTPKHLITATGQRVTLRCSPRSGDLSVYWYQQSLDQGLQFLIQYYNGEERAKGNILERFSAQQFPDLHSELNLSSLELGDSALYFCASSLRWAYNEQFFGPGTRLTVL.

This clonotype was seen more than once but under ten times. CDR3 sequence: CASSPDPYLETQYF. For the CDR3, the DNA is TGCGCCAGCAGCCCCGATCCGTACCTAGAGACCCAGTACTTC. The gene calls are TRBV5-1 and TRBJ2-5; D ambiguous. Germline loops: CDR1 SGHRS, CDR2 YFSETQ. The CDR3 has 14 residues. V lost 4 bases and J lost 4, with 14 bases in between.

The V and J genes are TRBV7-2 and TRBJ2-3, with no clear D. This CDR3 region has 15 residues. Trimming pared 8 bases from V and 1 base from J, leaving 16 bases between. CDR1 and CDR2 from the germline V gene are SGHTA and FQGNSA. The CDR3 loop reads CASGKNSDRTDTQYF. For the CDR3, the DNA is TGTGCCAGCGGAAAGAACTCGGACCGCACAGATACGCAGTATTTT.

V and J are TRBV27 and TRBJ2-7; 8 nucleotides match TRBD1. The V gene end was trimmed by 4 bases and the J gene end by 0 bases; junction bases not matched to a gene: 8. This CDR3 spans 16 amino acids. Looked up from germline, CDR1 is MNHEY and CDR2 is SMNVEV (reference sequence). CDR3 sequence reads: CASSSPGQASSYEQYF. The CDR3 region has the DNA TGTGCCAGCAGTTCCCCGGGACAGGCAAGCTCCTACGAGCAGTACTTC.

At least ten counts were recorded for this clonotype. The chain combines TRBV7-2 with TRBJ2-1; a possible D gene is TRBD2 (6 bases). V was cut by 4 bases and J by 3 bases, with 13 bases left in between. Germline lookup yields CDR1 SGHTA and CDR2 FQGNSA. The CDR3 sequence is 15 residues long. CDR3 DNA sequence: TGTGCCAGCAGCTCCCCCCCGGGGGTCTACAATGAGCAGTTCTTC. This translates into CASSSPPGVYNEQFF.

This clonotype is a singleton in its sample. The chain combines TRBV20-1 with TRBJ2-3; tentative D call: TRBD1 (5 bases). The CDR3 spans 15 residues. V was cut by 3 bases and J by 0 bases, with 13 bases left in between. Germline loops: CDR1 DFQATT, CDR2 SNEGSKA (reference sequence). The CDR3 DNA reads TGCAGTGCTAGCACGCCCCAGGGCAGCACAGATACGCAGTATTTT. Its protein is CSASTPQGSTDTQYF.

The chain combines TRBV7-9 with TRBJ1-3; no reliable D call. V was trimmed by 5 bases and J by 2 bases, leaving 10 bases between them. CDR1 and CDR2 (germline): SEHNR, FQNEAQ (reference sequence). CDR3 length: 14 amino acids. The CDR3 DNA is TGTGCCAGCAGCCCCTCGGTTACTGGAAACACCATATATTTT. This sequence encodes CASSPSVTGNTIYF.

This chain connects TRBV6-2 or TRBV6-3 to TRBJ2-3; D unclear. The germline gives CDR1 MNHEY, CDR2 SVGEGT. The V end lost 7 bases, the J end lost 1 base, and 15 bases lay between the germline ends. This CDR3 has 15 residues. Here the CDR3 DNA reads TGTGCCAGCACCCCCCTCGGTACACGCACAGATACGCAGTATTTT. The encoded protein is CASTPLGTRTDTQYF.

J is TRBJ2-3 and V is TRBV2; D remains ambiguous. The ends were cut back, 8 bases at V and 0 bases at J, with 12 bases in the middle. Germline V gene lookup returns CDR1 SNHLY and CDR2 FYNNEI. The length of the CDR3 is 14 residues. The CDR3 sequence: CASGVSSSTDTQYF. The CDR3 DNA reads as TGTGCCAGCGGTGTAAGTTCTAGCACAGATACGCAGTATTTT.

There are a few counts of this clonotype. This sequence joins TRBV5-1 and TRBJ2-5; 8 nucleotides agree with TRBD2. V lost 0 bases, J lost 0 bases, and 10 bases stayed unmatched. This CDR3 contains 18 residues. Per germline, CDR1 SGHRS and CDR2 YFSETQ. In DNA, the CDR3 is TGCGCCAGCAGCTTGGCCAGTGGAGTAGCGGGGTACCAAGAGACCCAGTACTTC. Its protein is CASSLASGVAGYQETQYF.

The V call is TRBV10-2, the J call TRBJ2-7; D possibly corresponds to TRBD2 (5 bases). V was trimmed by 10 bases and J by 4 bases, leaving 17 bases between them. Germline CDR1 and CDR2: WSHSY and SAAADI. The CDR3 runs 13 residues. The CDR3 DNA is TGCGCCACTGTCCGGGATCCCAATTACGAGCAGTACTTC. This sequence encodes CATVRDPNYEQYF.

This clonotype was found many times. The rearrangement links TRBV7-2 to TRBJ1-2; possible D gene TRBD1, 6 bases. The V end was cut by 5 bases, the J end by 0 bases, with 13 bases between. Germline assignment: CDR1 SGHTA and CDR2 FQGNSA. The CDR3 sequence is 15 residues long. The CDR3 region has the DNA TGTGCCAGCAGCCAAGGGACAAACGCTAACTATGGCTACACCTTC. Amino acid sequence: CASSQGTNANYGYTF.

The rearrangement uses TRBV20-1 and TRBJ2-6; a weak D match, TRBD1 (5 bases). The CDR3 spans 17 residues. Germline CDR1 DFQATT, CDR2 SNEGSKA (reference sequence). V lost 3 bases, J lost 1 base, and 16 bases lay in between. CDR3 sequence reads: CSASYSDTWSGANVLTF. The CDR3 DNA is TGCAGTGCTAGTTATTCGGACACATGGTCTGGGGCCAACGTCCTGACTTTC.

J is TRBJ2-3 and V is TRBV5-1; possible D gene TRBD2, 6 bases. The V gene lost 0 bases and the J gene lost 4 bases, with 12 bases spanning the gap. This CDR3 spans 15 amino acids. Germline CDR1 reads SGHRS; CDR2 reads YFSETQ. The CDR3 region is CASSLVGGIADTQYF. CDR3 DNA sequence: TGCGCCAGCAGCTTGGTCGGAGGGATCGCAGATACGCAGTATTTT.

The chain links TRBV11-2 to TRBJ2-7; TRBD1 agrees at 7 bases. This CDR3 spans 15 amino acids. Germline V gene sequence: CDR1 SGHAT, CDR2 FQNNGV. Losses at the gene ends were 2 bases for V and 2 bases for J; bases not matched to a gene: 6. In DNA, the CDR3 is TGTGCCAGCAGCTTACACAGGGGCCCTACCTACGAGCAGTACTTC. Translated: CASSLHRGPTYEQYF.

The rearrangement uses TRBV28 and TRBJ2-2, with D possibly being TRBD2 (6 bases). Trimming left V 1 base short and J 15 bases short, with 15 bases between. The CDR3 consists of 13 residues. CDR1 is MDHEN, CDR2 SYDVKM, per germline. CDR3 in amino acids: CASSLSGWGGMFF. For the CDR3, the DNA is TGTGCCAGCAGTTTATCCGGGTGGGGCGGGATGTTTTTT.

Only a few counts were recorded for this clonotype. The chain joins TRBV2 to TRBJ2-3; D possibly corresponds to TRBD1 (6 bases). V was pared by 7 bases and J by 7 bases, with 15 bases between. Looked up from germline, CDR1 is SNHLY and CDR2 is FYNNEI. The CDR3 sequence is 13 residues long. DNA of the CDR3: TGTGCCAGCAATCCAGGGACATCGCATACGCAGTATTTT. This sequence encodes CASNPGTSHTQYF. The full variable domain, in which reference TRBV2 and TRBJ2-3 provide the parts outside the CDR3, is EPEVTQTPSHQVTQMGQEVILRCVPISNHLYFYWYRQILGQKVEFLVSFYNNEISEKSEIFDDQFSVERPDGSNFTLKIRSTKLEDSAMYFCASNPGTSHTQYFGPGTRLTVL.

There are a few counts of this clonotype. The CDR3 protein is CASRRTTSSYNEQFF. The DNA for the CDR3 is TGTGCCAGCAGGAGGACAACCAGCTCCTACAATGAGCAGTTCTTC. The chain links TRBV11-1 to TRBJ2-1, with D perhaps matching TRBD1 (5 bases). CDR1 is SGHAT and CDR2 is FQDESV in the germline V gene (reference sequence). This CDR3 has 15 amino acids. Trimming left V 6 bases short and J 0 bases short, with 12 bases between.

The sample holds many counts of this clonotype. This sequence joins TRBV7-2 and TRBJ1-2; 8 nucleotides match TRBD1. Trimming took 5 bases from V and 7 from J; bases not matched to a gene: 12. Germline V gives CDR1 SGHTA, CDR2 FQGNSA. This CDR3 is 15 amino acids long. The CDR3 nucleotides are TGTGCCAGCAGCCCAGACAGGACAGGGATGGGTGGCTACACCTTC. Translated, it gives CASSPDRTGMGGYTF.